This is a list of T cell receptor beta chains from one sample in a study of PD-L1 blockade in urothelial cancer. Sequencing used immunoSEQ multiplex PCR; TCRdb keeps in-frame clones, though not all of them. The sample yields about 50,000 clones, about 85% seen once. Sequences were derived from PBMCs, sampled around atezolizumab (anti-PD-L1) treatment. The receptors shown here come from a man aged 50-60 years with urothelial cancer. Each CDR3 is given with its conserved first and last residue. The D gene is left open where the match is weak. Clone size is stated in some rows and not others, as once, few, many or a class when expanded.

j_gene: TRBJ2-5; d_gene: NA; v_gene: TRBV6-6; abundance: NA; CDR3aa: CASSPRTYQETQYF; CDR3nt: TGTGCCAGCAGTCCGAGGACATACCAAGAGACCCAGTACTTC
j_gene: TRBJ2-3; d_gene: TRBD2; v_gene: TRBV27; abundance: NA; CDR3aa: CASSSISREGLTDTQYF; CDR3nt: TGTGCCAGCAGTTCAATCTCCCGGGAGGGCCTCACAGATACGCAGTATTTT
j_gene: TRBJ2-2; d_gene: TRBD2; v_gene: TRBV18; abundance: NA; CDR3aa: CASSSTRTSGTNTGELFF; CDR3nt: TGTGCCAGCTCATCCACACGGACTAGCGGGACCAACACCGGGGAGCTGTTTTTT
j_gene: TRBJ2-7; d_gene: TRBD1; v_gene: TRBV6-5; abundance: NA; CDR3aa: CASRTTGGGDEQYF; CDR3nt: TGTGCCAGCAGGACTACAGGGGGCGGCGACGAGCAGTACTTC
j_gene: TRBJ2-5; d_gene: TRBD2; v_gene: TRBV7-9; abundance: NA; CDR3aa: CASSTLAGVETQYF; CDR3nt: TGTGCCAGCAGCACCCTAGCGGGAGTAGAGACCCAGTACTTC
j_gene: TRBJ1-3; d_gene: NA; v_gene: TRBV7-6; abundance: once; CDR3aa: CASWNGAGNTIYF; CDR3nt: TGTGCCAGCTGGAACGGAGCTGGAAACACCATATATTTT
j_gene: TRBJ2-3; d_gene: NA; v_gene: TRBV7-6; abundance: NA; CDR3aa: CASSYGVADTQYF; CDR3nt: TGTGCCAGCAGCTACGGGGTAGCAGATACGCAGTATTTT
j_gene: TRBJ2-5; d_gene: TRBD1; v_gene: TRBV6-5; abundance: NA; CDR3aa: CASSRTGGETQYF; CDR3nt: TGTGCCAGCAGTCGGACAGGGGGGGAGACCCAGTACTTC
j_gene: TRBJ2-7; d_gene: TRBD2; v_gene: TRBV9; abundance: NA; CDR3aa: CASSALGTSGSYEQYF; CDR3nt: TGTGCCAGCAGCGCTCTCGGGACTAGTGGCTCCTACGAGCAGTACTTC
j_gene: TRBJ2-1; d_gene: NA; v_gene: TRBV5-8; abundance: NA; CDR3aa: CASSPRDRLSYNEQFF; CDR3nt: TGTGCCAGCAGCCCGCGCGACAGACTCTCCTACAATGAGCAGTTCTTC
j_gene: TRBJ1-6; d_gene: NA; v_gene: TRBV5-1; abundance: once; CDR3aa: CASSSGQGNSPLHF; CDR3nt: TGCGCCAGCAGCTCGGGACAAGGTAATTCACCCCTCCACTTT
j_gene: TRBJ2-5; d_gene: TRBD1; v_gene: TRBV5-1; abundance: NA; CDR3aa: CASSLTGGSRETQYF; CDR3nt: TGCGCCAGCAGCTTGACAGGGGGCTCAAGAGAGACCCAGTACTTC
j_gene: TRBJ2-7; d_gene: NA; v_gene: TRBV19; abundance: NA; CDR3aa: CASSIGVEQYF; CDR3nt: TGTGCCAGTAGTATCGGGGTCGAGCAGTACTTC
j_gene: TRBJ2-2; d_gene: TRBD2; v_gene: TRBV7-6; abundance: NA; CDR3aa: CASSLAVVAGFNTGELFF; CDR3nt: TGTGCCAGCAGTTTAGCGGTAGTAGCGGGGTTTAACACCGGGGAGCTGTTTTTT
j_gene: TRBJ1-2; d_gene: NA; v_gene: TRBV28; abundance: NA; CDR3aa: CASSPGDLVGSYGYTF; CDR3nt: TGTGCCAGCAGTCCAGGGGATCTGGTTGGGAGCTATGGCTACACCTTC
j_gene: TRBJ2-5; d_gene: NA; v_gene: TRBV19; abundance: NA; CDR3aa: CASSNGGSQETQYF; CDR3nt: TGTGCCAGTAGCAACGGAGGATCACAAGAGACCCAGTACTTC
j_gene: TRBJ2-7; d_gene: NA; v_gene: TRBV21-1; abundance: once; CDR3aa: CASSNLLADHYEQYF; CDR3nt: TGTGCCAGCAGCAACTTACTAGCGGACCACTACGAGCAGTACTTC
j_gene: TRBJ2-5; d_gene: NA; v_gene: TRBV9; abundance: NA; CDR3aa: CASSVTGIAETQYF; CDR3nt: TGTGCCAGCAGCGTCACCGGGATCGCGGAGACCCAGTACTTC
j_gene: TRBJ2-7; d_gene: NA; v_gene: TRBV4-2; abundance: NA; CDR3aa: CASSQGGGTTEQYF; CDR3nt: TGTGCCAGCAGCCAAGGTGGAGGGACCACGGAGCAGTACTTC
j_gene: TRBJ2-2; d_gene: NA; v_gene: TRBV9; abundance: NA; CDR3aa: CASSEGSGELFF; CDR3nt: TGTGCCAGCAGCGAGGGGTCCGGGGAGCTGTTTTTT
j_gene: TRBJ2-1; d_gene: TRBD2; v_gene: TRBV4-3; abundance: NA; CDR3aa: CASSQGSTSGRAREQFF; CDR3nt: TGCGCCAGCAGCCAAGGCTCGACTAGCGGGAGGGCTCGGGAGCAGTTCTTC
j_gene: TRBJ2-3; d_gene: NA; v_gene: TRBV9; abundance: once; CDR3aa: CASSVGEATDTQYF; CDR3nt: TGTGCCAGCAGCGTAGGAGAGGCCACAGATACGCAGTATTTT
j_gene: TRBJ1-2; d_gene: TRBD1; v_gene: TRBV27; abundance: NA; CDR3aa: CASSLLDRGSGYTF; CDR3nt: TGTGCCAGCAGTTTATTGGACAGGGGGTCTGGCTACACCTTC
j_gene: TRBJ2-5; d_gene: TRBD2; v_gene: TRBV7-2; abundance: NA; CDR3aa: CASSLVGLAGRWETQYF; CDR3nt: TGTGCCAGCAGCTTAGTCGGACTAGCAGGGCGGTGGGAGACCCAGTACTTC
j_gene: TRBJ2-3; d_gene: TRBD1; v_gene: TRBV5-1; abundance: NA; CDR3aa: CASSLVDRGTDTQYF; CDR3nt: TGCGCCAGCAGCTTGGTGGACAGGGGCACAGATACGCAGTATTTT
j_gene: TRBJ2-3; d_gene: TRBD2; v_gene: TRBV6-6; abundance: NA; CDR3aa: CASSTRPGLAGDTQYF; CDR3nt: TGTGCCAGCAGTACAAGACCGGGACTAGCGGGAGATACGCAGTATTTT
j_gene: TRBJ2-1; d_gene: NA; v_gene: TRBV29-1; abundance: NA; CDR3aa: CSLLGGQYNEQFF; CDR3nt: TGCAGCCTCCTAGGAGGTCAGTACAATGAGCAGTTCTTC
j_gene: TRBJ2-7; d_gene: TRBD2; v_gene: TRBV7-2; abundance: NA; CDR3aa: CASSSRGNEQYF; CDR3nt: TGTGCCAGCAGCTCGCGGGGGAACGAGCAGTACTTC
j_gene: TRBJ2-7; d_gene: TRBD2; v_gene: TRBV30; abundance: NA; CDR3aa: CAWRDTTSGRWYEQYF; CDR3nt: TGTGCCTGGAGGGACACGACTAGCGGGAGATGGTACGAGCAGTACTTC
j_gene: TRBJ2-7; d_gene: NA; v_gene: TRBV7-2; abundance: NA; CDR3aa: CASSAGSSNEQYF; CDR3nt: TGTGCCAGCAGCGCAGGATCTAGCAACGAGCAGTACTTC
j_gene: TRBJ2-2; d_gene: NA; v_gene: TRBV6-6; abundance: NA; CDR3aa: CASSPTGRGDTGELFF; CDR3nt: TGTGCCAGCAGTCCTACGGGCAGGGGGGACACCGGGGAGCTGTTTTTT
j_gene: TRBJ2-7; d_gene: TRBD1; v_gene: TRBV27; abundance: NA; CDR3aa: CASSPQGQGMYEQYF; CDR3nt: TGTGCCAGCAGTCCTCAGGGACAGGGAATGTACGAGCAGTACTTC
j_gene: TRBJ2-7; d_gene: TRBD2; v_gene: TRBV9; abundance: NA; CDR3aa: CASSVAGAYEQYF; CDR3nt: TGTGCCAGCAGCGTGGCGGGAGCCTACGAGCAGTACTTC
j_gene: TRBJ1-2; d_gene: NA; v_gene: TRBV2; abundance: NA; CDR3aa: CASIRDSLTYGYTF; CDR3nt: TGTGCCAGCATCAGAGACAGCCTCACCTATGGCTACACCTTC
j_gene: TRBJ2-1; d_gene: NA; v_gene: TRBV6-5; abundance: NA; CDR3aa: CASIASPGTYNEQFF; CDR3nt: TGTGCCAGCATAGCATCTCCCGGGACTTACAATGAGCAGTTCTTC
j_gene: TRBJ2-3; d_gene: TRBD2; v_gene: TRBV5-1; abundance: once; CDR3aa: CASSSGGASTDTQYF; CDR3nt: TGCGCCAGCAGCTCGGGGGGGGCTAGCACAGATACGCAGTATTTT
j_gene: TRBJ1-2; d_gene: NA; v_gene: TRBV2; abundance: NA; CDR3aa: CASSLGSGGNYGYTF; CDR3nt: TGTGCCAGCAGCCTCGGGTCGGGGGGGAACTATGGCTACACCTTC
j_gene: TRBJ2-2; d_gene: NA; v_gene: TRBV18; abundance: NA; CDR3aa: CASSPAAAKWDTGELFF; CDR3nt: TGTGCCAGCTCACCAGCAGCGGCGAAATGGGACACCGGGGAGCTGTTTTTT